The 3 T cell receptor beta chains below all came from one sample that was sequenced in a study of graft-versus-host responses after intestinal transplantation. Assay: immunoSEQ multiplex PCR; the TCRdb copy retains only in-frame clones and omits some. This table holds 100,000 to 110,000 clones, about 90% found once. Their cognate antigens are unknown. The sample was unstimulated CD4+ T cells sorted from spleen or lymph node cells, taken before transplant. The receptors originated from a human donor who was the organ donor for an intestinal transplant.

The gene calls are TRBV18 and TRBJ1-1; a weak D match, TRBD1 (6 bases). V gave up 0 bases and J gave up 1 base, with 9 bases separating them. CDR3 length: 15 amino acids. The germline CDR1 and CDR2 sequences are KGHSH and LQKENI. The CDR3 region has the DNA TGTGCCAGCTCACCACCGAGGGGGTCGAACACTGAAGCTTTCTTT. It codes for CASSPPRGSNTEAFF.

The CDR3 spells CASSEDYGANVLTF. The CDR3 DNA sequence: TGTGCCAGCAGTGAGGATTATGGGGCCAACGTCCTGACTTTC. J is TRBJ2-6 and V is TRBV25-1; the D is unclear. This CDR3 has 14 amino acids. The V end was cut by 3 bases, the J end by 3 bases, with 6 bases between. CDR1 is MGHDK, CDR2 SYGVNS, per germline.

This chain connects TRBV7-2 to TRBJ1-2, with D possibly matching TRBD1 (5 bases). Trimming took off 3 bases at V and 4 bases at J, with 15 bases between the two ends. The CDR3 has 15 residues. CDR1 is SGHTA and CDR2 is FQGNSA in the germline V gene. CDR3 coding DNA: TGTGCCAGCAGCTTGGAAACGGGACGGACCTATGGCTACACCTTC. Translating gives CASSLETGRTYGYTF.